The T cell receptor (beta chain) described here comes from a study of beta chain features in type 1 diabetes (dated by TCRdb to the late 2010s). Regarding the study in general: No differences in mean age, gender distribution, total cell number or subset yield were found between patients and healthy donors. The study compared the TCRB repertoires of sorted circulating CD4+ T cell subsets in recently diagnosed type 1 diabetes patients with those in matched healthy donors. A total of 85 million to 110 million sorted cells were examined across all samples, and RNA yield correlated strongly with the number of cells per subset. Naive and central memory subsets were obtained from all 30 or so donors, but regulatory and stem cell-like memory subsets were isolated from only 8 patients and roughly 8 healthy donors. What the study reported, not specific to this receptor: PCR might favor shorter templates, but patient and control samples were amplified and corrected together, so any skew would affect both groups equally. At VDJ recombination sites, type 1 diabetes patients had fewer insertions and more deleted nucleotides, which implies abnormalities in thymic rearrangement. Because cDNA was sequenced instead of genomic DNA, highly expressing activated cells could be over-represented, though the groups showed no difference in activation or CD3 levels. The naive, central memory and regulatory TCRB repertoires appeared to resemble one another more closely among patients than among healthy donors. A moderate but significant shortening of TCRB CDR3 length was observed in type 1 diabetes patients in all four CD4+ subsets. Because small numbers of individuals were included in the HLA sub-analyses, any influence of HLA type on TCRB rearrangement was left unresolved.

All of the isolated RNA was reverse transcribed with the High Capacity cDNA Reverse Transcription Kit, so expressed TCRB transcripts were sequenced. Naive, central memory and regulatory T cell samples underwent deep immunoSEQ sequencing, averaging around 4 million total reads per sample. After sorted cells were lysed in RLT buffer, RNA was extracted with DNase-treated RNeasy Micro or Mini kits, with the choice depending on cell number. Each cell subset was processed separately to prevent cross-contamination, with patient and healthy donor samples processed together. Using the immunoSEQ multiplex PCR, TCRB sequences were amplified from cDNA into 87-bp fragments spanning the CDR3 region. Amplicons were sequenced on the Illumina HiSeq platform. On the authors' methods: Synthetic template baselines were used to correct PCR bias computationally, reads within Hamming distance 2 were collapsed, and singletons that could not be merged were discarded. Reads were aligned to IMGT to assign V, D and J genes, CDR3 length, and insertions or deletions at six rearrangement sites. Within each subset, clonotype counts were normalized to the number of sorted cells before true diversity and Gini coefficients were calculated with the tcR R package. The overlap coefficient, calculated on TCRB nucleotide sequences, was used to measure repertoire sharing. Entries here come from immuneACCESS through TCRdb and include only in-frame sequences with V and J called. Some clones fail to appear in such tables; in the studies checked, an unresolved V gene covers under half of the shortfall, and the cause of the remainder is unknown. That table furnishes V, J and clone size, whereas the DNA furnished D and trimming. For this sample there are around 250,000 clones; 25% to 35% appear just once. Clones ranked in the top ten supply 4% of the sample.

Note on this clone: Its antigen is unknown. No much larger clonotype is one base removed from it; base qualities were not supplied.

Trimming leaves V shorter by 3 bases and J shorter by 0 bases, with the junction holding 5 bases beyond the gene matches. CDR1 and CDR2 (LGHNA, YSLEER) derive from the germline V gene. Measured from the cysteine to the phenylalanine, the CDR3 is 15 residues long. Of all the DNA, just the CDR3 is kept, 45 bases in frame from base 1. A single peripheral blood draw of around 120 mL on average was collected from each donor into heparinised tubes. A BD FACSAria II was used to sort naive, central memory, regulatory and stem cell-like memory CD4+ T cells with a panel that included CD45RO, CCR7, CD25, CD127, CD95 and CD27. All sorted populations exceeded 98% purity. Right away, PBMCs were isolated by Lymphoprep density gradient centrifugation and were stained directly, with no culture step. Samples were stained and sorted in pairs, with one healthy donor and one patient per experiment, so that batch effects were minimized.

The sample comprised central memory CD4+ T cells from blood. The chain links TRBV4-3 with TRBJ2-7; 7 central bases correspond to TRBD2. This TCR derives from a young man in good health. The CDR3 region reads CASSQDWTSSYEQYF. The nucleotides are TGCGCCAGCAGCCAGGATTGGACTAGCTCCTACGAGCAGTACTTC.